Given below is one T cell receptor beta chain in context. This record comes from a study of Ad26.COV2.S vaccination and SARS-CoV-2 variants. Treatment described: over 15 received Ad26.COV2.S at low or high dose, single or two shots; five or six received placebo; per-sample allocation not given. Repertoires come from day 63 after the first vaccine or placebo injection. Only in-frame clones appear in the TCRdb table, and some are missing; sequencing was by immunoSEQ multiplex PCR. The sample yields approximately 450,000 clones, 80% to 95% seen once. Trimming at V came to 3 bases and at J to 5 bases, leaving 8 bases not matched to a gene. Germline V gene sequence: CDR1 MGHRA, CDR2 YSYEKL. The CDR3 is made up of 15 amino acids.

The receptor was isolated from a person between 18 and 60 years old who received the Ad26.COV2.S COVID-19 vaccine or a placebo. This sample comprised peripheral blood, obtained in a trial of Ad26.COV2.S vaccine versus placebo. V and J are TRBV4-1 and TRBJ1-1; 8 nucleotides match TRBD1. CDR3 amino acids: CASSHAGGAGTEAFF. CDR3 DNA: TGCGCCAGCAGCCATGCAGGGGGCGCGGGGACTGAAGCTTTCTTT.